The 16 T cell receptor beta chains presented below share a single source sample, sequenced in a study of metastatic and nonmetastatic thyroid tumors (dated by TCRdb to the early 2020s). No patient had received any treatment before thyroid surgery. Libraries were made using PCR. Sequenced using an Illumina HiSeq 4000. TCRdb reworked the public reads: Q25 trimming with fastp, MiXCR clone assembly, productive beta chains retained. Within this sample are 75,000 to 100,000 clones, with approximately 11% of them counted one time only. Approximately 10% of the sample comes from the top ten. Sequenced material: blood. The receptors here all came from a female donor with papillary thyroid cancer or a benign thyroid nodule (not recorded which). Some clones in this sample may be carry-over from other donors' samples.

At least ten counts were recorded for this clone. This chain uses TRBV7-2 with TRBJ1-3; TRBD1 is a possible D gene (6 bases). The V gene's germline CDR1 is SGHTA and CDR2 FQGNSA. The CDR3 has 15 amino acids. With 5 bases removed from V and 4 bases from J, the gap between germline ends came to 15 bases. The CDR3 DNA sequence: TGTGCCAGCAGCCAGAGGTCGGGGGCCGGAAACACCATATATTTT. Amino acid sequence: CASSQRSGAGNTIYF. The variable domain in full, with the rest retrieved from reference TRBV7-2 and TRBJ1-3, is GAGVSQSPSNKVTEKGKDVELRCDPISGHTALYWYRQSLGQGLEFLIYFQGNSAPDKSGLPSDRFSAERTGGSVSTLTIQRTQQEDSAVYLCASSQRSGAGNTIYFGEGSWLTVV.

This clone came up many times. This chain links TRBV6-1 with TRBJ2-1; maybe TRBD2 (6 bases). The germline CDR1 and CDR2 sequences are MNHNS and SASEGT. Trimming pared 5 bases from V and 0 bases from J, leaving 11 bases between. The CDR3 length is 15 residues. The CDR3 DNA follows: TGTGCCAGCAGTCTTGCGGGGAGCTCCTACAATGAGCAGTTCTTC. Its translation: CASSLAGSSYNEQFF.

A note on this clone: This clone may be a read error of a much larger clone one base away. In the same sample, other DNA sequences code for this CDR3. The chain is built from TRBV2 and TRBJ2-1; no firm D call. There are 14 residues in the CDR3. Germline assignment: CDR1 SNHLY and CDR2 FYNNEI. The CDR3 is CASNYIIPDHEQFF. The DNA for the CDR3 is TGTGCCAGCAACTATATCATCCCAGATCATGAGCAGTTCTTT.

This clone was counted a few times. The chain carries TRBV6-1 and TRBJ2-2, with TRBD1 matching over 9 bases. The CDR3 has 15 residues. Germline V gene data show CDR1 as MNHNS and CDR2 as SASEGT. The V segment lost 4 bases and the J segment 4 bases; nucleotides outside the gene matches: 4. CDR3: CASSADRGGTGELFF. Written as DNA, the CDR3 is TGTGCCAGCAGTGCCGACAGGGGGGGCACCGGGGAGCTGTTTTTT.

Comment on this clone: A single base separates this from a much larger clone, so it may be a read error. The chain recombines TRBV10-3 with TRBJ2-1, with D perhaps matching TRBD1 (6 bases). V shed 5 bases and J shed 8 bases, with 19 bases lying between them. This CDR3 is 15 amino acids long. Germline values: CDR1 ENHRY, CDR2 SYGVKD. CDR3 residues: CAISFSQRGKDEQFF. The CDR3 region has the DNA TGTGCCATCAGTTTCTCCCAGAGGGGGAAAGATGAGCAGTTCTTC.

This clone was detected ten times or more. The chain links TRBV20-1 to TRBJ2-7; D gene uncertain. Between the trimmed V and J ends, which lost 3 bases and 2 bases, there was a span of 8 bases. From germline, CDR1 is DFQATT and CDR2 SNEGSKA (reference sequence). This CDR3 has 12 residues. The CDR3 loop is CSARADTYEQYF. The CDR3 nucleotides read TGCAGTGCTAGGGCAGACACCTACGAGCAGTACTTC.

This clone was found a few times. Being one base from a much bigger clone, this may be a read error. This chain uses TRBV19 with TRBJ2-5; weak D call: TRBD2 (6 bases). The V gene lost 7 bases and the J gene lost 5 bases, with 20 bases spanning the gap. This CDR3 has 15 residues. The germline V gene has CDR1 LNHDA and CDR2 SQIVND (reference sequence). The CDR3 region is CASTVAGLLGETQYF. CDR3 DNA: TGTGCCAGTACCGTGGCGGGACTGCTGGGGGAGACCCAGTACTTC. Filled out from reference TRBV19 and TRBJ2-5, the complete variable domain reads DGGITQSPKYLFRKEGQNVTLSCEQNLNHDAMYWYRQDPGQGLRLIYYSQIVNDFQKGDIAEGYSVSREKKESFPLTVTSAQKNPTAFYLCASTVAGLLGETQYFGPGTRLLVL.

This clone was detected only a few times. The V call is TRBV20-1, the J call TRBJ1-2, with D tentatively TRBD1 (6 bases). The CDR3 runs to 14 residues. With 6 bases removed from V and 0 bases from J, the gap between germline ends came to 14 bases. The germline CDR1 and CDR2 sequences are DFQATT and SNEGSKA (reference sequence). CDR3 region: CSARPGDSNYGYTF. The CDR3 DNA follows: TGCAGTGCCAGACCAGGGGACTCTAACTATGGCTACACCTTC.

The sample holds many counts of this clone. The chain recombines TRBV10-3 with TRBJ2-5, with D perhaps TRBD2 (5 bases). With 2 bases removed from V and 5 bases from J, the gap between germline ends came to 6 bases. This CDR3 spans 12 amino acids. In germline, CDR1 is ENHRY, CDR2 SYGVKD. DNA of the CDR3: TGTGCCATCAGTGAGACGGGGGAGACCCAGTACTTC. Its protein product is CAISETGETQYF.

This clone was detected many times. V and J are TRBV20-1 and TRBJ2-7; TRBD2 agrees at 12 bases. The CDR3 covers 15 residues. Germline values: CDR1 DFQATT, CDR2 SNEGSKA (reference sequence). Trimming removed 6 bases from V and 5 bases from J; junction bases left unmatched: 11. CDR3 nucleotide sequence: TGCAGTGCCCCGACTAGCGGGAGTCGGTGGCACGAGCAGTACTTC. It specifies CSAPTSGSRWHEQYF.

This clone was observed many times. This sequence joins TRBV6-1 and TRBJ2-7, with TRBD2 as a possible D gene (5 bases). Germline V lookup: CDR1 MNHNS, CDR2 SASEGT. With 5 bases removed from V and 4 bases from J, the gap between germline ends came to 15 bases. This CDR3 is built from 14 residues. CDR3 sequence (DNA): TGTGCCAGCAGTTTTGACTTTAGGGAGTACGAGCAGTACTTC. Encoded protein: CASSFDFREYEQYF.

As to this clone: This sequence may be a read error, since a much larger clone differs from it by one base. The chain links TRBV28 to TRBJ2-3; D gene unclear. Between the trimmed V and J ends, which lost 6 bases and 0 bases, there was a span of 16 bases. CDR1 and CDR2 from the germline V gene are MDHEN and SYDVKM. The CDR3 covers 16 residues. CDR3 loop: CASRHQLGSSTDTQYF. In DNA, the CDR3 is TGTGCCAGCAGACACCAATTAGGTTCTAGCACAGATACGCAGTATTTT.

To note about this clone: This may arise from a read error, as a much more abundant clone is one base away. Other DNA sequences in the sample encode the same CDR3. The chain has TRBV20-1 and TRBJ1-1, with D maybe TRBD1 (5 bases). Germline lookup yields CDR1 DFQATT and CDR2 SNEGSKA (reference sequence). V was shortened by 5 bases and J by 4 bases, with 11 bases between the two germline ends. This CDR3 contains 12 residues. The CDR3 nucleotides read TGCAGTGCTCAGGGAGAGGGCACTGAAGCTTTCTTT. Protein product: CSAQGEGTEAFF.

The sample holds many counts of this clone. The junction departs from germline at one end; a sequencing error may be responsible. The rearrangement uses TRBV30 and TRBJ2-3; either TRBD1 or TRBD2 may fit D (5 bases each). The CDR3 runs to 13 residues. Germline V gene data show CDR1 as GTSNPN and CDR2 as SVGIG (reference sequence). CDR3 nucleotide sequence: TGTGTCTGGTGGGACGGAGGTGTTTATACGCAGTATTTT. Translation gives CVWWDGGVYTQYF. The whole variable domain, filled in from reference TRBV30 and TRBJ2-3, reads SQTIHQWPATLVQPVGSPLSLECTVEGTSNPNLYWYRQAAGRGLQLLFYSVGIGQISSEVPQNLSASRPQDRQFILSSKKLLLSDSGFYLCVWWDGGVYTQYFGPGTRLTVL.

There are many counts of this clone. The CDR3, as DNA: TGTGCCAGTAGTGTACTACAGGGGGCGAACACTGAAGCTTTCTTT. It translates to CASSVLQGANTEAFF. The chain combines TRBV19 with TRBJ1-1; 9 nucleotides align to TRBD1. The CDR3 is 15 residues long. The V gene's germline CDR1 is LNHDA and CDR2 SQIVND (reference sequence). The V segment lost 5 bases and the J segment 1 base; nucleotides outside the gene matches: 5.

This clone was seen at least ten times. V is TRBV11-3 and J is TRBJ1-1; D is unresolved. Germline CDR1 reads SGHNT; CDR2 reads YENEEA. The CDR3 runs to 13 residues. With 5 bases removed from V and 3 bases from J, the gap between germline ends came to 10 bases. The CDR3 nucleotides read TGTGCCAGCAGCCAAGACGGGTACACTGAAGCTTTCTTT. Translation: CASSQDGYTEAFF.